The source of this T cell receptor (beta chain) is a study of blood T cell repertoires in COVID-19. Study background: COVID-19 samples, acute and convalescent, were from the United States, Italy and Spain. Nucleic acid was either cDNA or gDNA, and it came from T cells, B-cell-depleted T cells, or PBMCs.

Under the authors' procedure: Counts of nucleated cells, estimated from reference gene primer amplification, were obtained. Profiling relied on immunoSEQ multiplex PCR, and the TCRdb table lists in-frame clones only, not all of them. D and trimming were read from the DNA, whereas the V and J calls and clone size are those reported in that table. Counted here are roughly 160,000 clones, roughly 90% occurring once; the ten biggest clones make up roughly 2.1%. The CDR3 runs to 20 residues. The ends lost 4 bases at V and 0 bases at J; junction bases unmatched: 17. Germline V gene data show CDR1 as LNHDA and CDR2 as SQIVND (reference sequence).

This sequence originates from a man aged 18 to 30 with acute or convalescent COVID-19. Sample: peripheral blood. The chain employs TRBV19 and TRBJ2-1; TRBD2 agrees at 8 bases. This chain's CDR3 is CASSKRSGRAIGGSYNEQFF. The CDR3 DNA reads as TGTGCCAGTAGTAAAAGGAGCGGGAGAGCAATTGGGGGCTCCTACAATGAGCAGTTCTTC.